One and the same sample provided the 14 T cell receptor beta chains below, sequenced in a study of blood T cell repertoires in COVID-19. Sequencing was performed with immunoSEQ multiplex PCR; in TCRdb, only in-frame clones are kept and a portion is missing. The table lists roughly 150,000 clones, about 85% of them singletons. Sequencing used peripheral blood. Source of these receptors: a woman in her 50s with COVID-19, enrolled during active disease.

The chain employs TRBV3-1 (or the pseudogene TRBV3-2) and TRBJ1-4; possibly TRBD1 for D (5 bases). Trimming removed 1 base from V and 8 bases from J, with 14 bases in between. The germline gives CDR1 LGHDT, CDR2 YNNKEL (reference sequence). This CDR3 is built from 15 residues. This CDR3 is CASSQVGGVGEKLFF. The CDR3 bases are TGTGCCAGCAGCCAAGTCGGGGGGGTTGGGGAAAAACTGTTTTTT.

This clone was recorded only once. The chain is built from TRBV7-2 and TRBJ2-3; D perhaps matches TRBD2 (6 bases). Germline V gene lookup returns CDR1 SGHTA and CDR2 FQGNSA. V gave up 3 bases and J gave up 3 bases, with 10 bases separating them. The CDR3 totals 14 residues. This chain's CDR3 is CASSFGGRTDTQYF. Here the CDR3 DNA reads TGTGCCAGCAGCTTTGGGGGGAGGACAGATACGCAGTATTTT.

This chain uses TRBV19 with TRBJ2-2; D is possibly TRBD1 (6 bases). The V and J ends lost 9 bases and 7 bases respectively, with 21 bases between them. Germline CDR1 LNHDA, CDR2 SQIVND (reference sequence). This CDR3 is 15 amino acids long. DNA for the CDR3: TGTGCCAGCCAAGCCGGGACAACGTACTTCGGGGAGCTGTTTTTT. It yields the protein CASQAGTTYFGELFF.

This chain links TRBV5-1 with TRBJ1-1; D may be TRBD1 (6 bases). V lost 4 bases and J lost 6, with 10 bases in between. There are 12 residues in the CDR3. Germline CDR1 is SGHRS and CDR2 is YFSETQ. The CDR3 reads CASSSRGAEAFF. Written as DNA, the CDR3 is TGCGCCAGCAGCAGCAGGGGAGCTGAAGCTTTCTTT.

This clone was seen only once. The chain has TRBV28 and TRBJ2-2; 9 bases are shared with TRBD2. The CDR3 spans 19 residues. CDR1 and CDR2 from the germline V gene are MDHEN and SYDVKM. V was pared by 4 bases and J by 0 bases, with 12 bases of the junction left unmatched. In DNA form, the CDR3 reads TGTGCCAGCAGTTCTACGGGGTTAGCGGGGGACTCGAACACCGGGGAGCTGTTTTTT. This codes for CASSSTGLAGDSNTGELFF.

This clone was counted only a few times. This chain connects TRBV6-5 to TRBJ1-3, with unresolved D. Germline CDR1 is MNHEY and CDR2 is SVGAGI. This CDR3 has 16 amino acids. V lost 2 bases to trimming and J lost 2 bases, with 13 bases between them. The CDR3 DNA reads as TGTGCCAGCAGTTACGCGGGCTGGGCGGCTGGAAACACCATATATTTT. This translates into CASSYAGWAAGNTIYF.

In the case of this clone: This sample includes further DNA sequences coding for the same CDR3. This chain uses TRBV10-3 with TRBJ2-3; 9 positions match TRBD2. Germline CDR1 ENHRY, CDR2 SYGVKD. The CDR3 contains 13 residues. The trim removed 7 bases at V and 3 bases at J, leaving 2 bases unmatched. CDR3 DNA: TGTGCCATCAATAGCGGGGGAACAGATACGCAGTATTTT. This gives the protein CAINSGGTDTQYF.

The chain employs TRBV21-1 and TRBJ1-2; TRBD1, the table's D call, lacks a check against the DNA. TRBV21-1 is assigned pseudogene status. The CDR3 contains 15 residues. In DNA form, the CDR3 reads TGTGCCAGCAGCAGCCGGGACAGGGGGGACTATGGCTACACCTTC. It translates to CASSSRDRGDYGYTF.

The CDR3 DNA follows: TGCGCCAGCAGCCAAGTAGGTGGCAGCGCTAACTATGGCTACACCTTC. The encoded protein is CASSQVGGSANYGYTF. The chain carries TRBV4-1 and TRBJ1-2; D call uncertain. V was shortened by 1 base and J by 0 bases, with 12 bases between the two germline ends. CDR3 size: 16 residues. Germline lookup yields CDR1 MGHRA and CDR2 YSYEKL.

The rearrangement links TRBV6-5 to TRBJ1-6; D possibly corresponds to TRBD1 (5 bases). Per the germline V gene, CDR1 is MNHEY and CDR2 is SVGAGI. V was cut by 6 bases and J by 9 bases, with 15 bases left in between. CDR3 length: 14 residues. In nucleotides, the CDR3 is TGTGCCAGCAGGGATAGGGGTGAGAGTTCACCCCTCCACTTT. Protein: CASRDRGESSPLHF.

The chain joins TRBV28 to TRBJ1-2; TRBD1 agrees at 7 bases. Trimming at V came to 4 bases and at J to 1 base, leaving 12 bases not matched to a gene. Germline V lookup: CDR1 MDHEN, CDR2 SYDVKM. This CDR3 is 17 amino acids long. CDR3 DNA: TGTGCCAGCAGTTCGTCCTCTGGACAGGTGTTTAACTATGGCTACACCTTC. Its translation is CASSSSSGQVFNYGYTF.

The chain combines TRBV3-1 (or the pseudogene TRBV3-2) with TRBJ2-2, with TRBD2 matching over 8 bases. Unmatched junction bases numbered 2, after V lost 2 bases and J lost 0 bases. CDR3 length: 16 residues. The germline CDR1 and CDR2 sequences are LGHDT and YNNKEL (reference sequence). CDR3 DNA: TGTGCCAGCAGCCAAACGGGACTAGCGAACACCGGGGAGCTGTTTTTT. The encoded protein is CASSQTGLANTGELFF.

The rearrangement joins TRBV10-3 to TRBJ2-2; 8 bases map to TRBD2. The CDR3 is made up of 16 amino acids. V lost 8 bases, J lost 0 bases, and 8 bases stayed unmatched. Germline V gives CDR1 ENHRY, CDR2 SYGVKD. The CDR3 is CAIPGGAAPNTGELFF. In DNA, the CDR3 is TGTGCCATCCCGGGGGGGGCAGCGCCGAACACCGGGGAGCTGTTTTTT.

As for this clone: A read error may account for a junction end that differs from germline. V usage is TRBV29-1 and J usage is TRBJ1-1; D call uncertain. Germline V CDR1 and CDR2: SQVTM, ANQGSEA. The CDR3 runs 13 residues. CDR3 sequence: CSAEQSMNTEAFF. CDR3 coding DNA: TGCAGCGCTGAACAGTCAATGAACACTGAAGCTTTCTTT.